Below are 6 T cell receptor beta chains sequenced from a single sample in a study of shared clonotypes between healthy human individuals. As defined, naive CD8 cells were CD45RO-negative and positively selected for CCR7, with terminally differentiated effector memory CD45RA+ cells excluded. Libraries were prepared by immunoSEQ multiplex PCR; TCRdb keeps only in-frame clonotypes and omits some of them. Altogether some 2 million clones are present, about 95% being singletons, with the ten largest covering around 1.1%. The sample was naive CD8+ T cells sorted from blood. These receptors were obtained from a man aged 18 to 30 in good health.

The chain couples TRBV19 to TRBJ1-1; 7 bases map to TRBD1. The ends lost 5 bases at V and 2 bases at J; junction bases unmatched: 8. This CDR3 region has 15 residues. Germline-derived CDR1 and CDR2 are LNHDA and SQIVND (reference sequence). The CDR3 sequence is CASSGHRDRNTEAFF. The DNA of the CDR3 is TGTGCCAGTAGTGGACACCGGGACAGAAACACTGAAGCTTTCTTT. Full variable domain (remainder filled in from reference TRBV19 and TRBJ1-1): DGGITQSPKYLFRKEGQNVTLSCEQNLNHDAMYWYRQDPGQGLRLIYYSQIVNDFQKGDIAEGYSVSREKKESFPLTVTSAQKNPTAFYLCASSGHRDRNTEAFFGQGTRLTVV.

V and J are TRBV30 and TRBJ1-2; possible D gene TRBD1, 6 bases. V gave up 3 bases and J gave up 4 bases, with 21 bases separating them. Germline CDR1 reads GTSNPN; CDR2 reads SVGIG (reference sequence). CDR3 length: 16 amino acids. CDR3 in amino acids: CAWSPEEGAGAYGYTF. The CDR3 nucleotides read TGTGCCTGGAGCCCCGAAGAAGGGGCGGGGGCCTATGGCTACACCTTC. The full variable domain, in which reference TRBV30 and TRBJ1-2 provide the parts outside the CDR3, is SQTIHQWPATLVQPVGSPLSLECTVEGTSNPNLYWYRQAAGRGLQLLFYSVGIGQISSEVPQNLSASRPQDRQFILSSKKLLLSDSGFYLCAWSPEEGAGAYGYTFGSGTRLTVV.

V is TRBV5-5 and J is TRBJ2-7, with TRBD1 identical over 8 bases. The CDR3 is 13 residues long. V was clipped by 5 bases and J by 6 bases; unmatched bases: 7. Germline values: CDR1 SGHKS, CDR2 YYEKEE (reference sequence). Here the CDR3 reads CASSYQGAREQYF. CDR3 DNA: TGTGCCAGCAGTTACCAGGGGGCGCGCGAGCAGTACTTC. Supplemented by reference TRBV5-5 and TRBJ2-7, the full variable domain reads DAGVTQSPTHLIKTRGQQVTLRCSPISGHKSVSWYQQVLGQGPQFIFQYYEKEERGRGNFPDRFSARQFPNYSSELNVNALLLGDSALYLCASSYQGAREQYFGPGTRLTVT.

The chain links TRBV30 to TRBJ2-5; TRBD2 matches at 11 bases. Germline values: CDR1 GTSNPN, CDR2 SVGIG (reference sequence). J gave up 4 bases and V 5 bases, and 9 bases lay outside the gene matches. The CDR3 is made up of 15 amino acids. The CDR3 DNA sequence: TGTGCCTGGGAAATAGCGGGGGGGCCCCGAGAGACCCAGTACTTC. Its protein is CAWEIAGGPRETQYF.

The CDR3 here is CASSLGQGILAGELFF. The CDR3 DNA follows: TGTGCCAGCAGCTTAGGACAGGGGATTTTAGCCGGGGAGCTGTTTTTT. The rearrangement joins TRBV13 to TRBJ2-2, with 7 bases that match TRBD1. The ends lost 0 bases at V and 6 bases at J; junction bases unmatched: 7. The germline CDR1 and CDR2 sequences are PRHDT and FYEKMQ (reference sequence). The CDR3 has 16 amino acids.

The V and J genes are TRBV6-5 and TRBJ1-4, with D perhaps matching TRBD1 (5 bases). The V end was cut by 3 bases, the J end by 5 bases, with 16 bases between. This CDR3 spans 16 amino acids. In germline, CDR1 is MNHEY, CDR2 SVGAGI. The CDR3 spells CASSYGASGFNEKLFF. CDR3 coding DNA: TGTGCCAGCAGTTATGGTGCGTCAGGGTTCAATGAAAAACTGTTTTTT.